These T cell receptor beta chains were read from a single sample in a study of T cells in Graves' hyperthyroidism and ophthalmopathy. MiXCR, applied by TCRdb to the multiplex PCR reads, yields one record per CDR3 protein. This table has roughly 500,000 distinct CDR3 sequences, roughly 46% appearing once. The material sequenced was peripheral blood or thyroid tissue (not recorded which). The receptors were gathered from an adult woman with Graves' disease, either hyperthyroidism or ophthalmopathy (not recorded which). CDR3s include the opening cysteine and the closing phenylalanine or tryptophan. A D gene is named only where the DNA matches it firmly. Not all rows give a size; the values are once, few, many and, for expanded clones, a class.

cdr3_aa: CSARDPQRTVNGYTF; cdr3_nt: TGCAGTGCTAGAGATCCACAACGGACAGTGAATGGCTACACCTTC; j_call: TRBJ1-2; d_call: -; v_call: TRBV20-1; clone_size: many
cdr3_aa: CASSLGSGSAYEQYF; cdr3_nt: TGCGCCAGCAGCTTGGGTAGCGGGAGTGCGTACGAGCAGTACTTC; j_call: TRBJ2-7; d_call: TRBD2; v_call: TRBV5-1; clone_size: many
cdr3_aa: CASSLRMGGTGHQPQHF; cdr3_nt: TGTGCCAGCAGCTTAAGGATGGGCGGGACAGGGCATCAGCCCCAGCATTTT; j_call: TRBJ1-5; d_call: TRBD1; v_call: TRBV7-3; clone_size: -
cdr3_aa: CASSIEGVSNQPQHF; cdr3_nt: TGTGCCAGTAGTATCGAGGGGGTAAGCAATCAGCCCCAGCATTTT; j_call: TRBJ1-5; d_call: -; v_call: TRBV19; clone_size: many
cdr3_aa: CASSEARVGESPLHF; cdr3_nt: TGTGCCAGCAGTGAAGCCAGGGTAGGAGAGAGTCCCCTCCACTTT; j_call: TRBJ1-6; d_call: -; v_call: TRBV2; clone_size: -
cdr3_aa: CASIPDREDSGELFF; cdr3_nt: TGTGCCAGCATCCCGGACAGGGAAGATTCCGGGGAGCTGTTTTTT; j_call: TRBJ2-2; d_call: TRBD1; v_call: TRBV2; clone_size: many
cdr3_aa: CASSSSRENTEAFF; cdr3_nt: TGTGCCAGCAGCTCATCCAGGGAGAACACTGAAGCTTTCTTT; j_call: TRBJ1-1; d_call: -; v_call: TRBV7-8; clone_size: -
cdr3_aa: CASSFLWNYGYTF; cdr3_nt: TGTGCCAGCAGTTTTCTCTGGAATTATGGCTACACCTTC; j_call: TRBJ1-2; d_call: -; v_call: TRBV12-3/TRBV12-4; clone_size: -
cdr3_aa: CASSFGGGRDEKLFF; cdr3_nt: TGTGCCAGCAGTTTCGGGGGAGGACGGGATGAAAAACTGTTTTTT; j_call: TRBJ1-4; d_call: -; v_call: TRBV6-5; clone_size: many
cdr3_aa: CASSSFGYTF; cdr3_nt: TGTGCCAGCAGCTCGTTTGGCTACACCTTC; j_call: TRBJ1-2; d_call: -; v_call: TRBV10-3; clone_size: -
cdr3_aa: CATTGRNGGETQYF; cdr3_nt: TGTGCCACCACCGGTAGGAACGGCGGGGAGACCCAGTACTTC; j_call: TRBJ2-5; d_call: -; v_call: TRBV10-3; clone_size: -
cdr3_aa: CASSTQGARGTEAFF; cdr3_nt: TGTGCCAGCAGTACACAGGGGGCGCGTGGCACTGAAGCTTTCTTT; j_call: TRBJ1-1; d_call: TRBD1; v_call: TRBV2; clone_size: few
cdr3_aa: CAISAAGTSYTF; cdr3_nt: TGTGCCATCAGTGCTGCCGGGACTAGCTACACCTTC; j_call: TRBJ1-2; d_call: -; v_call: TRBV10-3; clone_size: -
cdr3_aa: CASSKAGLGRATSGNTF; cdr3_nt: TGTGCCAGCAGTAAAGCGGGGTTAGGCAGGGCCACCTCTGGAAACACCTTC; j_call: TRBJ1-2; d_call: -; v_call: TRBV7-9; clone_size: -